Reported below is one T cell receptor (beta chain). The repertoire was sequenced with immunoSEQ multiplex PCR; TCRdb's copy has only in-frame clones and lacks some. The data hold 800,000 to 1,200,000 clones, with around 82% observed a single time. This entry is derived from a study of shared clonotypes between healthy human individuals. Trimming removed 1 base from V and 0 bases from J; junction bases left unmatched: 11. Germline V gene lookup returns CDR1 GTSNPN and CDR2 SVGIG (reference sequence). The CDR3 is made up of 19 amino acids. The sample consisted of memory CD4+ T cells from PBMCs. The subset is: CD45RA-negative fraction. This TCR was sampled from a man aged 18 to 29 in good health. Some clones in this sample may be carry-over from other donors' samples. J is TRBJ2-6 and V is TRBV30, with 8 positions matching TRBD1. CDR3 sequence reads: CAWSGKPGQVLSGANVLTF. The CDR3 nucleotides are TGTGCCTGGAGTGGGAAGCCGGGACAGGTCCTCTCTGGGGCCAACGTCCTGACTTTC.